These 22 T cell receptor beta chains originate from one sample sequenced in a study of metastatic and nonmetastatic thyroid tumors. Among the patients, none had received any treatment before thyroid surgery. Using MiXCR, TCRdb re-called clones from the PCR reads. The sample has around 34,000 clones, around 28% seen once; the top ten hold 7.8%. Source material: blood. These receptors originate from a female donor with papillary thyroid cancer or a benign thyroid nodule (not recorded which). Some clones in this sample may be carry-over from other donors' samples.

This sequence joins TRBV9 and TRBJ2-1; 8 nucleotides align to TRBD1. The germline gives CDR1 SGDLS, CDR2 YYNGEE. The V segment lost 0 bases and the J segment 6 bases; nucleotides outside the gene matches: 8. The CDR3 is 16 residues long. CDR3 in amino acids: CASSVDSGQAPNEQFF. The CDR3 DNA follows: TGTGCCAGCAGCGTAGATTCGGGACAGGCACCCAATGAGCAGTTCTTC.

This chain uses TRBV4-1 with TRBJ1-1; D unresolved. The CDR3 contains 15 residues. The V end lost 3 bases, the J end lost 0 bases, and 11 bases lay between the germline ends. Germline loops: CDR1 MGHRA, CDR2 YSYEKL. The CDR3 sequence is CASSQTQRMNTEAFF. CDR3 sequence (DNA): TGCGCCAGCAGCCAGACACAGAGGATGAACACTGAAGCTTTCTTT.

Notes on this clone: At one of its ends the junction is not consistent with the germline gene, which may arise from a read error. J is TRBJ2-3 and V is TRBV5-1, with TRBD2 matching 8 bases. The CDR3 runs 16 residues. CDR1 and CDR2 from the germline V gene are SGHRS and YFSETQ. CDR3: CASSTGLERTADTQYF. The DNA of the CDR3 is TGTGCCAGCAGCACGGGACTAGAGAGGACTGCGGATACGCAGTATTTT.

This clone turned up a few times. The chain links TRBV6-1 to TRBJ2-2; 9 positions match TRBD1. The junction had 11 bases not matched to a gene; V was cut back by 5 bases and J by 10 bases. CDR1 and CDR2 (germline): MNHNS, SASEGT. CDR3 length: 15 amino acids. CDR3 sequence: CASSQDRGPTLELFF. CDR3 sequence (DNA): TGTGCCAGCAGTCAGGACAGGGGACCCACCTTGGAGCTGTTTTTT.

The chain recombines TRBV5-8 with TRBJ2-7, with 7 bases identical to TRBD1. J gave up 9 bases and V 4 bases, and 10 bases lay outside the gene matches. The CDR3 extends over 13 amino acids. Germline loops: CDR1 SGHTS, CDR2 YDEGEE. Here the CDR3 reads CASSGQTGIGQYF. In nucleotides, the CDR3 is TGTGCCAGCAGCGGACAGACAGGGATCGGGCAGTACTTC.

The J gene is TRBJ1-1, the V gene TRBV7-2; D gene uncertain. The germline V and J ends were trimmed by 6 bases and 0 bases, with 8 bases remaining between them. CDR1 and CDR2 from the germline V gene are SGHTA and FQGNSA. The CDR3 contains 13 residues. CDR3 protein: CASRAGMNTEAFF. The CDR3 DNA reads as TGTGCCAGCAGGGCTGGGATGAACACTGAAGCTTTCTTT.

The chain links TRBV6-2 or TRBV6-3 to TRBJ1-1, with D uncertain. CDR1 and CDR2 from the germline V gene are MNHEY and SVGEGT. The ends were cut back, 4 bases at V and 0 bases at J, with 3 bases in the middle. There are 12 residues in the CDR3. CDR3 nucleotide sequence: TGTGCCAGCAGTTTAATGAACACTGAAGCTTTCTTT. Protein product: CASSLMNTEAFF.

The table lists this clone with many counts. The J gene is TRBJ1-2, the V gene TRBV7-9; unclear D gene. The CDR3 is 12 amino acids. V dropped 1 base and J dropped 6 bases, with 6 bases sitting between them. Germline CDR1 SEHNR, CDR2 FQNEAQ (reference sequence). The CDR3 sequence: CASSLGRDGYTF. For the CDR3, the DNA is TGTGCCAGCAGCTTAGGTCGGGATGGCTACACCTTC.

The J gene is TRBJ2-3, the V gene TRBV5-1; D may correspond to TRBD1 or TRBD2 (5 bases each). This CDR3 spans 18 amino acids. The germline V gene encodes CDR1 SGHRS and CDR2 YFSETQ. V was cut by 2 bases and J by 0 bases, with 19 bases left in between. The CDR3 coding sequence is TGCGCCAGCAGCTTTGGTGGGACCAGGGCGACTAGCACAGATACGCAGTATTTT. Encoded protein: CASSFGGTRATSTDTQYF.

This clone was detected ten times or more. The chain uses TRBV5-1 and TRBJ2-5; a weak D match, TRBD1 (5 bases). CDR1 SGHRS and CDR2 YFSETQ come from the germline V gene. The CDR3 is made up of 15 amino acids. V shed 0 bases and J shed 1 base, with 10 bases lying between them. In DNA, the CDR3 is TGCGCCAGCAGCTTGGGCCTAGGGGTCCAAGAGACCCAGTACTTC. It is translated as CASSLGLGVQETQYF.

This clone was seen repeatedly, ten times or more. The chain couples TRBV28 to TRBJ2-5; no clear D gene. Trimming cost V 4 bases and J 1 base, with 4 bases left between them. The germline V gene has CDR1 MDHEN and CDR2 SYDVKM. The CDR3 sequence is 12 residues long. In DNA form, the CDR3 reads TGTGCCAGCAGTTCCCCCCAAGAGACCCAGTACTTC. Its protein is CASSSPQETQYF. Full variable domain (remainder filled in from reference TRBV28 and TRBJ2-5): DVKVTQSSRYLVKRTGEKVFLECVQDMDHENMFWYRQDPGLGLRLIYFSYDVKMKEKGDIPEGYSVSREKKERFSLILESASTNQTSMYLCASSSPQETQYFGPGTRLLVL.

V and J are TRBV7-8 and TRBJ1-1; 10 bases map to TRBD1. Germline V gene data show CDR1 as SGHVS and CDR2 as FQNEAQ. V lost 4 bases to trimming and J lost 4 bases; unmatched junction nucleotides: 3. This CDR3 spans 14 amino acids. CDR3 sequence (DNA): TGTGCCAGCAGCTCCCGACAGGGGGCCACTGAAGCTTTCTTT. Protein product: CASSSRQGATEAFF.

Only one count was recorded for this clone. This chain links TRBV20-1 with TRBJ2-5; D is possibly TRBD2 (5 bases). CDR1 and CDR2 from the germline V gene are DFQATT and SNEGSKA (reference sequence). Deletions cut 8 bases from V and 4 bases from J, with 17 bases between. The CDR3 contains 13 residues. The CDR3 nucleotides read TGCAGTACTTGCCCCGGGAACGGAGAGACCCAGTACTTC. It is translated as CSTCPGNGETQYF.

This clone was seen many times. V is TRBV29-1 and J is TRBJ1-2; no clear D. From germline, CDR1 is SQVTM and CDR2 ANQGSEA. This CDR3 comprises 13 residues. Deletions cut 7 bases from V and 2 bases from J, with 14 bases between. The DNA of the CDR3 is TGCAGCGCTCGAGAGGCCAGCAACTATGGCTACACCTTC. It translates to CSAREASNYGYTF.

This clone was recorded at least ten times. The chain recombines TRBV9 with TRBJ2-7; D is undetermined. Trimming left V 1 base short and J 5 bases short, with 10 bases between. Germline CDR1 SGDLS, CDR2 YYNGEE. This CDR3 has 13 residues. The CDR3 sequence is CASSVLDRDEQYF. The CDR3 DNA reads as TGTGCCAGCAGCGTACTAGATCGAGACGAGCAGTACTTC.

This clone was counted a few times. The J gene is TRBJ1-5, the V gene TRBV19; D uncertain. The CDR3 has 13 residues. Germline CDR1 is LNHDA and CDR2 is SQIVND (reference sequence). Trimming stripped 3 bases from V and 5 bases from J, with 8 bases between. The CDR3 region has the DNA TGTGCCAGTAGTATGATCCGGGATCAGCCCCAGCATTTT. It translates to CASSMIRDQPQHF.

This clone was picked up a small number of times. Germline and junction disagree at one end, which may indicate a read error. The CDR3 is CASSERSHGRVNTVYF. CDR3 coding DNA: TGCGCCAGCAGTGAGCGGTCCCACGGACGAGTAAACACCGTATATTTT. This chain uses TRBV10-2 with TRBJ1-3, with D unclear. Per germline, CDR1 WSHSY and CDR2 SAAADI. The CDR3 sequence is 16 residues long.

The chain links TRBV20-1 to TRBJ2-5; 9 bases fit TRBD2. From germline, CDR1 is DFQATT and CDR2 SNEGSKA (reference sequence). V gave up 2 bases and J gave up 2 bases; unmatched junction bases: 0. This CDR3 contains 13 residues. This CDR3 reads CSARLAGQETQYF. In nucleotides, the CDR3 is TGCAGTGCTAGACTAGCGGGACAAGAGACCCAGTACTTC.

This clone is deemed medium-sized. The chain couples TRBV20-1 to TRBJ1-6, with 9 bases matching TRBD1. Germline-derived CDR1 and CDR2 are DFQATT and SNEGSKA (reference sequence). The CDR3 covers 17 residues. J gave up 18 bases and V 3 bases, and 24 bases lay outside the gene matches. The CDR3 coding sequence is TGCAGTGCTAGTGAAACCGGGACAGGGCTTTCTGTCACCCGTAGCCACTTT. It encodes CSASETGTGLSVTRSHF.

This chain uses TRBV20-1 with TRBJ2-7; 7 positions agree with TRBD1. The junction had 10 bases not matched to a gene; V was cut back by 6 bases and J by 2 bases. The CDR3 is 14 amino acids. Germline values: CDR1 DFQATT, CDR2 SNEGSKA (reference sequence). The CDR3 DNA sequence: TGCAGTGCGCCGGACAGGTGGGCAGCCTACGAGCAGTACTTC. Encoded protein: CSAPDRWAAYEQYF.

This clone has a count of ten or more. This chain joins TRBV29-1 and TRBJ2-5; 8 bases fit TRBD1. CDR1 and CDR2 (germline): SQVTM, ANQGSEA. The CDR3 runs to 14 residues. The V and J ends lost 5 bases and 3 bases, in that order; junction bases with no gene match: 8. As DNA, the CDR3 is TGCAGCGTTCCGGGACAGGTTTTCGAAGAGACCCAGTACTTC. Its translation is CSVPGQVFEETQYF.

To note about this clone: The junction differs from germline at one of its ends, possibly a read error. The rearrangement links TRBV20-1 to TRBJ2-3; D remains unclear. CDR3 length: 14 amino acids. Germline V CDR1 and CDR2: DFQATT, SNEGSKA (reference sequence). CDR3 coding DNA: TGCAGCGCTATAGTCCCCCAAGCCAGGGATACGCAGTATTTT. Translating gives CSAIVPQARDTQYF.